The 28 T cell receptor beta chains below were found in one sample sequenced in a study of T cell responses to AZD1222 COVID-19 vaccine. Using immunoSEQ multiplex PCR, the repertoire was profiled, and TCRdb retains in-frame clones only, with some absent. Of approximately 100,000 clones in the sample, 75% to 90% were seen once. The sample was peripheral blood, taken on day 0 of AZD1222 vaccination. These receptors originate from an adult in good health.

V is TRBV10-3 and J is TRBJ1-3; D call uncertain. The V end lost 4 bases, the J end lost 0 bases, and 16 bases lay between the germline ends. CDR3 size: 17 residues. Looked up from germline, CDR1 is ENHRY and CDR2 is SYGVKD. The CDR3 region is CAISAWEGPSSGNTIYF. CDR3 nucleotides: TGTGCCATCAGTGCCTGGGAGGGTCCCAGCTCTGGAAACACCATATATTTT.

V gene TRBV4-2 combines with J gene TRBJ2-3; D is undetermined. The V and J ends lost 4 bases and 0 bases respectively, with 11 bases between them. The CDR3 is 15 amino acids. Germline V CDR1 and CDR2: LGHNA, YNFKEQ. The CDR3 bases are TGTGCCAGCAGCCGTAGGGAATCTAGCACAGATACGCAGTATTTT. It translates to CASSRRESSTDTQYF.

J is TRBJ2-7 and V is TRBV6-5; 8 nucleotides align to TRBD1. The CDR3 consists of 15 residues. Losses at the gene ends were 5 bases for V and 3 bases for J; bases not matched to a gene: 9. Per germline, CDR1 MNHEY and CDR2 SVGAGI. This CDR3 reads CASSPRGTGYYEQYF. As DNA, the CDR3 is TGTGCCAGCAGTCCCCGAGGGACAGGTTACTACGAGCAGTACTTC.

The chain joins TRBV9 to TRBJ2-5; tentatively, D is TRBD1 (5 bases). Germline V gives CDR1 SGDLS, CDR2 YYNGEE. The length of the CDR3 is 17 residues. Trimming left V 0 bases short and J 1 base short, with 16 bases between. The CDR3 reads CASSVGEDTTVQETQYF. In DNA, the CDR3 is TGTGCCAGCAGCGTAGGTGAGGACACGACGGTCCAAGAGACCCAGTACTTC.

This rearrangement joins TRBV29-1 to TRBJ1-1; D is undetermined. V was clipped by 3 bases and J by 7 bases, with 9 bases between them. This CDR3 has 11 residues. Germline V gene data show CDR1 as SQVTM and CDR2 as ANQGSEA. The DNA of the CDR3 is TGCAGCGTTGAGAAGTCGTATGAAGCTTTCTTT. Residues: CSVEKSYEAFF.

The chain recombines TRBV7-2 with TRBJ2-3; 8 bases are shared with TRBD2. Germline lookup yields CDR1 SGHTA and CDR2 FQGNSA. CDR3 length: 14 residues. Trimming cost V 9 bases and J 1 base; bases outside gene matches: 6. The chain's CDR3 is CASRGGPGTDTQYF. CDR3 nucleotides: TGTGCCAGTCGGGGGGGGCCGGGCACAGATACGCAGTATTTT. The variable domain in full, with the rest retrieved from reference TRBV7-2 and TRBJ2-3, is GAGVSQSPSNKVTEKGKDVELRCDPISGHTALYWYRQSLGQGLEFLIYFQGNSAPDKSGLPSDRFSAERTGGSVSTLTIQRTQQEDSAVYLCASRGGPGTDTQYFGPGTRLTVL.

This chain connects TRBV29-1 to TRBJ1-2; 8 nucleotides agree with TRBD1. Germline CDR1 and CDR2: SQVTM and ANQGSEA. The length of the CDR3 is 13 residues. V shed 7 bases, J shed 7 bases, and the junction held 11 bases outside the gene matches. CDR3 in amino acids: CSAETGVRGGYTF. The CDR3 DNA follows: TGCAGCGCAGAGACAGGGGTTAGAGGTGGCTACACCTTC.

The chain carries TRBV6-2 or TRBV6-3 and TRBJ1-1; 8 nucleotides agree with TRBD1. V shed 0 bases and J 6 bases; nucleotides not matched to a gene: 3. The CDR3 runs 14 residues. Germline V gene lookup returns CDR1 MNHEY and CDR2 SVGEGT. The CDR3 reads CASSYSTRGPEAFF. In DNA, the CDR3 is TGTGCCAGCAGTTACTCGACCAGGGGGCCTGAAGCTTTCTTT.

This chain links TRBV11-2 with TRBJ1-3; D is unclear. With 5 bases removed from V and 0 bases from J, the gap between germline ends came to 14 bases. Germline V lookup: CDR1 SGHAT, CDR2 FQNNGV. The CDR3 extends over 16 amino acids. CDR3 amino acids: CASSILGPISGNTIYF. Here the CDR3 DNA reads TGTGCCAGCAGCATACTAGGGCCGATCTCTGGAAACACCATATATTTT.

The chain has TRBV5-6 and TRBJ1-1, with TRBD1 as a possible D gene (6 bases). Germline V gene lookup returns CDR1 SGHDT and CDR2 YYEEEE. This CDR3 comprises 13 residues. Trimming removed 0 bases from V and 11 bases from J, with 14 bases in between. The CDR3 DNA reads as TGTGCCAGCAGCTTGGGGGCCCAGGGGAAGGCTTTCTTT. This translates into CASSLGAQGKAFF.

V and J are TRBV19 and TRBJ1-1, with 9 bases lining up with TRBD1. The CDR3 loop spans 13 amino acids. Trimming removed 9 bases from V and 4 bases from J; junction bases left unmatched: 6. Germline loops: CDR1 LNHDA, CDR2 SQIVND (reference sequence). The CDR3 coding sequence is TGTGCCAGCCAGTCGACAGGGGGCACTGAAGCTTTCTTT. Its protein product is CASQSTGGTEAFF.

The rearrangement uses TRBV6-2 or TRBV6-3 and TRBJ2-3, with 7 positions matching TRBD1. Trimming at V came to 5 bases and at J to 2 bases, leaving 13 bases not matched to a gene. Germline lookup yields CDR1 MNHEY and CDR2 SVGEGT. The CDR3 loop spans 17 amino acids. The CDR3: CASSQVPGQLATDTQYF. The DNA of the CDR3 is TGTGCCAGCAGTCAAGTCCCGGGACAGCTCGCCACAGATACGCAGTATTTT.

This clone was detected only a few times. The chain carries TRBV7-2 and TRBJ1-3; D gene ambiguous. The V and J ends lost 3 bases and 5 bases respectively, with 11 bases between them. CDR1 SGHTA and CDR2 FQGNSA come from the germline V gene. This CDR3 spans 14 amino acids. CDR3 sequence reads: CASSFTGVRNTIYF. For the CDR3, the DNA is TGTGCCAGCAGCTTCACTGGCGTCCGAAACACCATATATTTT.

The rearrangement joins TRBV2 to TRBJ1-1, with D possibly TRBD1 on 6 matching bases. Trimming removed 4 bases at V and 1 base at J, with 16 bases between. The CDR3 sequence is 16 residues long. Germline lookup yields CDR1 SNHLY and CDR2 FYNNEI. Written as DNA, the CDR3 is TGTGCCAGCAGTGTCTTCTTGGACAGAGGGAACACTGAAGCTTTCTTT. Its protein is CASSVFLDRGNTEAFF.

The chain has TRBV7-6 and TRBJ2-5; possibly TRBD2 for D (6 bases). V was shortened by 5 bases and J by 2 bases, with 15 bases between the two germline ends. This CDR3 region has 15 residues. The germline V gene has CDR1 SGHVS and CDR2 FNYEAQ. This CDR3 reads CASSPSTSPQETQYF. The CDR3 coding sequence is TGTGCCAGCAGCCCTTCGACTAGTCCTCAAGAGACCCAGTACTTC.

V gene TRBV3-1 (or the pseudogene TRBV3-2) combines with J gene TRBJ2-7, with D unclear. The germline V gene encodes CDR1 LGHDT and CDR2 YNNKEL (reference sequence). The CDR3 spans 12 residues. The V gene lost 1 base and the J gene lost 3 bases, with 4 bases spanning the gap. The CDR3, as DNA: TGTGCCAGCAGCCAAGCCAACTACGAGCAGTACTTC. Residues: CASSQANYEQYF.

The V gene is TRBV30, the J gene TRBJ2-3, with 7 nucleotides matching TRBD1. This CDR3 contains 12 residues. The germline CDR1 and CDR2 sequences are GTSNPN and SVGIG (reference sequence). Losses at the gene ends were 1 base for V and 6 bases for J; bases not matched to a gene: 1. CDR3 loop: CAWSATGDTQYF. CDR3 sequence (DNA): TGTGCCTGGAGTGCGACAGGGGATACGCAGTATTTT.

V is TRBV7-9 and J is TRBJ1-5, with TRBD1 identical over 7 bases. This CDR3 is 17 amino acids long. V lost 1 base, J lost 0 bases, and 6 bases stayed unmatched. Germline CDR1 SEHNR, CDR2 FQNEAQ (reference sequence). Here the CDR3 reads CASSLGRDSSSNQPQHF. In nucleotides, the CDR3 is TGTGCCAGCAGCTTAGGGAGGGACAGTAGTAGCAATCAGCCCCAGCATTTT. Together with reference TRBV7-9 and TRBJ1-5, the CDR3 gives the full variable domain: DTGVSQNPRHKITKRGQNVTFRCDPISEHNRLYWYRQTLGQGPEFLTYFQNEAQLEKSRLLSDRFSAERPKGSFSTLEIQRTEQGDSAMYLCASSLGRDSSSNQPQHFGDGTRLSIL.

The CDR3 nucleotides are TGCGCCAGCAGTGGTGGCAGCTTGAACACTGAAGCTTTCTTT. Amino acid sequence: CASSGGSLNTEAFF. This chain connects TRBV10-1 to TRBJ1-1; no definite D call. Germline lookup yields CDR1 WNHNN and CDR2 SYGVQD (reference sequence). V was pared by 4 bases and J by 0 bases, with 9 bases between. The CDR3 runs 14 residues.

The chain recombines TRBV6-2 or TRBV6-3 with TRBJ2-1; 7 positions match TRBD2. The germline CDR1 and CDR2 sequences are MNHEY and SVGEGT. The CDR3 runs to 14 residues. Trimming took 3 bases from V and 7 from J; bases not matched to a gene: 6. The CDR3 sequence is CASSYGLVKNEQFF. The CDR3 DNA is TGTGCCAGCAGTTATGGACTAGTTAAAAATGAGCAGTTCTTC.

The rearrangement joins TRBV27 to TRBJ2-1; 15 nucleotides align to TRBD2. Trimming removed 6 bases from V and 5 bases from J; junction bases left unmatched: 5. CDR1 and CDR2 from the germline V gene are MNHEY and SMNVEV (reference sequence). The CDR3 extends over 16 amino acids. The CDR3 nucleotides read TGTGCCAGCAGGGGACTAGCGGGGGGCTTAAACAATGAGCAGTTCTTC. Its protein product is CASRGLAGGLNNEQFF.

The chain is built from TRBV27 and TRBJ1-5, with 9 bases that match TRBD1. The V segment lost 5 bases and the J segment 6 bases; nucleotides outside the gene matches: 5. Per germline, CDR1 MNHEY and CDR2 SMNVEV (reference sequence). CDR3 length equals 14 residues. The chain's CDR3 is CASSPNRGPQPQHF. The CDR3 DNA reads TGTGCCAGCAGTCCGAACAGGGGGCCTCAGCCCCAGCATTTT.

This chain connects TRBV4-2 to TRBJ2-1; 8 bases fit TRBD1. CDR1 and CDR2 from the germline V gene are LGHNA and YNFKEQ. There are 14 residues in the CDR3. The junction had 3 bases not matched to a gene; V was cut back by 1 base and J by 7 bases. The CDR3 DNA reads TGTGCCAGCAGCCAAGTGGACAGGGTGAATGAGCAGTTCTTC. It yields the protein CASSQVDRVNEQFF.

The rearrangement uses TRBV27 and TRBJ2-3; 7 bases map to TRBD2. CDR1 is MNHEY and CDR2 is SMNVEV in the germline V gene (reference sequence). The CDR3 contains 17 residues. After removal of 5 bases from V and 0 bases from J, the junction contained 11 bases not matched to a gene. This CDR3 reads CASSPLGLAESTDTQYF. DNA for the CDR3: TGTGCCAGCAGTCCCCTAGGCCTAGCGGAGAGCACAGATACGCAGTATTTT.

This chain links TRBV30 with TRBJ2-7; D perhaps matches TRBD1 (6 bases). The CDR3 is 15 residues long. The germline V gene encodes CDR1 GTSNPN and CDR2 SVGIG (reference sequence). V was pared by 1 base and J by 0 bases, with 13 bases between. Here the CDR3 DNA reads TGTGCCTGGAGTGGGACAGTAATGCACTCCTACGAGCAGTACTTC. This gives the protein CAWSGTVMHSYEQYF.

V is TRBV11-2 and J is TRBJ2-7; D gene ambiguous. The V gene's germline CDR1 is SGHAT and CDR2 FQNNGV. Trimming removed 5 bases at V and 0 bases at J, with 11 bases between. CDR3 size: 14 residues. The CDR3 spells CASSPRAASYEQYF. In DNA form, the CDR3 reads TGTGCCAGCAGCCCCCGGGCGGCCTCCTACGAGCAGTACTTC.

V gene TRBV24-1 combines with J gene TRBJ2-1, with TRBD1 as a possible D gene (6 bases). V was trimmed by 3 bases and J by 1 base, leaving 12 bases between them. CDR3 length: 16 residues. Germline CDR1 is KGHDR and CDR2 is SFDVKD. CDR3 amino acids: CATSDPGTHSYNEQFF. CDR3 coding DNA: TGTGCCACCAGTGATCCCGGGACACATTCCTACAATGAGCAGTTCTTC.

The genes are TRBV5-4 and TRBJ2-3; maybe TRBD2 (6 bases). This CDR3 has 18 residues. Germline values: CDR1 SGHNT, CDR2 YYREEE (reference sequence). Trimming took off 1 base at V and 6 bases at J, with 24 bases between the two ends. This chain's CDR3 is CASSLTIVFPGRKDTQYF. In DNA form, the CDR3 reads TGTGCCAGCAGCTTGACTATAGTTTTCCCGGGGAGGAAGGATACGCAGTATTTT.